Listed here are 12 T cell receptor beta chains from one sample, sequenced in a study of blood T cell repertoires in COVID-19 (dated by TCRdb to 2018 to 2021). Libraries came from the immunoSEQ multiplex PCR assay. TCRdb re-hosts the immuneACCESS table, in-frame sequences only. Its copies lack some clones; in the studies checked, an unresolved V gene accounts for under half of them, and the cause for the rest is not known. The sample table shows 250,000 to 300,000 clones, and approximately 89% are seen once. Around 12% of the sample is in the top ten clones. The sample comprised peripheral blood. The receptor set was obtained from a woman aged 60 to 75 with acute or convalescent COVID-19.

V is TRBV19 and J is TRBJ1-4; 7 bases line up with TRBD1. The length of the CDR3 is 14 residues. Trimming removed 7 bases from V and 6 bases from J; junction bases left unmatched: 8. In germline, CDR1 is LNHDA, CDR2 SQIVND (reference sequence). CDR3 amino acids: CASTYRGQDEKLFF. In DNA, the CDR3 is TGTGCCAGTACCTATAGGGGGCAGGATGAAAAACTGTTTTTT.

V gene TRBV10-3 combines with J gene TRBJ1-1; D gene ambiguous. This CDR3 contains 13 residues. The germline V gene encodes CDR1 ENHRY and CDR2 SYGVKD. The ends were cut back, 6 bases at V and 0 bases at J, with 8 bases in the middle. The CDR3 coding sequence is TGTGCCATCAGGATTCAGATGAACACTGAAGCTTTCTTT. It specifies CAIRIQMNTEAFF.

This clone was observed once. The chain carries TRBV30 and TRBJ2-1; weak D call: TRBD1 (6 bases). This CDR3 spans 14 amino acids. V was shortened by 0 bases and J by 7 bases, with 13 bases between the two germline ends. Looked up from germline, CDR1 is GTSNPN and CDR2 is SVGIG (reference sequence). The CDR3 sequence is CAWSVIGQGNEQFF. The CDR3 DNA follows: TGTGCCTGGAGTGTGATAGGCCAGGGGAATGAGCAGTTCTTC.

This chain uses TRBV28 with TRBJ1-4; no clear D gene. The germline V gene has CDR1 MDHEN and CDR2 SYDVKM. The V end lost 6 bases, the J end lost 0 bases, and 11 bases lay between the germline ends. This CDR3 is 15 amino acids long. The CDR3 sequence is CASSTLGATNEKLFF. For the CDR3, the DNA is TGTGCCAGCAGCACACTGGGAGCAACTAATGAAAAACTGTTTTTT.

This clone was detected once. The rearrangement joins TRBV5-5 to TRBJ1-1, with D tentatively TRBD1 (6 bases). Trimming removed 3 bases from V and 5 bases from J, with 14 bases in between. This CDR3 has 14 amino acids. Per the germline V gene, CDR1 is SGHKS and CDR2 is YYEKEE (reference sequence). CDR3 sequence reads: CASSSGGGLTEAFF. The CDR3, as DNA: TGTGCCAGCAGCTCCGGGGGGGGGCTGACTGAAGCTTTCTTT.

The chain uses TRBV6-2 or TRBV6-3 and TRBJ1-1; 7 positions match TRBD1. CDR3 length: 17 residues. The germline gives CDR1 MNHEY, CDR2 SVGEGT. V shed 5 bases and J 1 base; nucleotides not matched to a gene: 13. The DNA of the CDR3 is TGTGCCAGCAGTAAACAAAGGCGCCAGGGGGGGAACACTGAAGCTTTCTTT. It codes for CASSKQRRQGGNTEAFF.

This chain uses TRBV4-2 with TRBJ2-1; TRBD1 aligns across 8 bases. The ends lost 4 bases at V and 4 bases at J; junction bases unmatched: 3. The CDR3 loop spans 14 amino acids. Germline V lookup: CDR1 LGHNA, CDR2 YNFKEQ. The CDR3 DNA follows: TGTGCCAGCAGCCCGCGGACAGGGTACAATGAGCAGTTCTTC. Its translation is CASSPRTGYNEQFF.

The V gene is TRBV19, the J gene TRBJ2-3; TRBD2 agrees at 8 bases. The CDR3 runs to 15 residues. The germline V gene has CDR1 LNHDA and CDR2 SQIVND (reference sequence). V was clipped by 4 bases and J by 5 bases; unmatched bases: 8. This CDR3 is CASSTFAGGGDTQYF. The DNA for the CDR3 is TGTGCCAGTAGTACTTTTGCGGGGGGTGGAGATACGCAGTATTTT.

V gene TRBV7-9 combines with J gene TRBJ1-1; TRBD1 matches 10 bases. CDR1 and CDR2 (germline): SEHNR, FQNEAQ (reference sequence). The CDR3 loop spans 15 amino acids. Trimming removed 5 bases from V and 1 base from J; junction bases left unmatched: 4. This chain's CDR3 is CASSLGTGANTEAFF. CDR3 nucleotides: TGTGCCAGCAGCCTGGGGACAGGGGCGAACACTGAAGCTTTCTTT.

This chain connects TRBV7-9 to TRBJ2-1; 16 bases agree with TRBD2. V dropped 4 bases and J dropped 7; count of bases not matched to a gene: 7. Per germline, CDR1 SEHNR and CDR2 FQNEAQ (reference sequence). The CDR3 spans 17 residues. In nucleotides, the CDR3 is TGTGCCAGCAGCTGGGGGACTAGCGGGAGGGCAGGGAATGAGCAGTTCTTC. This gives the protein CASSWGTSGRAGNEQFF. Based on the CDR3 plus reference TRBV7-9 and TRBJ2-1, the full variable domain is DTGVSQNPRHKITKRGQNVTFRCDPISEHNRLYWYRQTLGQGPEFLTYFQNEAQLEKSRLLSDRFSAERPKGSFSTLEIQRTEQGDSAMYLCASSWGTSGRAGNEQFFGPGTRLTVL.

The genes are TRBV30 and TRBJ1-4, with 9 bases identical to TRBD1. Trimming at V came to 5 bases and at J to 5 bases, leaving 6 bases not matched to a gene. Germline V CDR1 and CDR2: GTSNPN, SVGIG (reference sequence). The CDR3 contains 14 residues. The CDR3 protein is CAWVDGTGNEKLFF. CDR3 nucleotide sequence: TGTGCCTGGGTCGACGGGACAGGGAATGAAAAACTGTTTTTT. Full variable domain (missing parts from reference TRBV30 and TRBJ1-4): SQTIHQWPATLVQPVGSPLSLECTVEGTSNPNLYWYRQAAGRGLQLLFYSVGIGQISSEVPQNLSASRPQDRQFILSSKKLLLSDSGFYLCAWVDGTGNEKLFFGSGTQLSVL.

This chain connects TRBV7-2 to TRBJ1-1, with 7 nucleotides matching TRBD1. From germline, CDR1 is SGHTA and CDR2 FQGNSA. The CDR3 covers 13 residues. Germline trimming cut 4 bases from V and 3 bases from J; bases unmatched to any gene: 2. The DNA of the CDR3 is TGTGCCAGCAGCTCAGGGGGAGACACTGAAGCTTTCTTT. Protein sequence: CASSSGGDTEAFF.